A single sample gave rise to the 30 T cell receptor beta chains below, sequenced in a study of cytomegalovirus exposure and HLA in healthy donors. A multiplex PCR was run with 60 Vbeta primers and 13 Jbeta primers. The repertoire was sequenced with immunoSEQ multiplex PCR; TCRdb's copy has only in-frame clones and lacks some. The sample has about 150,000 clones, around 79% seen once. Sequenced material: PBMCs. These TCRs come from a man aged 18 to 35 in good health and CMV-seronegative.

V and J are TRBV11-2 and TRBJ2-7, with D possibly being TRBD2 (5 bases). The germline gives CDR1 SGHAT, CDR2 FQNNGV. The CDR3 covers 12 residues. V was shortened by 4 bases and J by 5 bases, with 9 bases between the two germline ends. In DNA form, the CDR3 reads TGTGCCAGCAGCTCGAGGGCCAACGAGCAGTACTTC. Translating gives CASSSRANEQYF. Full variable domain (remainder filled in from reference TRBV11-2 and TRBJ2-7): EAGVAQSPRYKIIEKRQSVAFWCNPISGHATLYWYQQILGQGPKLLIQFQNNGVVDDSQLPKDRFSAERLKGVDSTLKIQPAKLEDSAVYLCASSSRANEQYFGPGTRLTVT.

The chain employs TRBV5-4 and TRBJ2-1, with 12 bases aligning to TRBD2. The V and J ends lost 2 bases and 9 bases, in that order; junction bases with no gene match: 6. In germline, CDR1 is SGHNT, CDR2 YYREEE (reference sequence). This CDR3 is built from 15 residues. This chain's CDR3 is CASSFLLAGGGEQFF. The CDR3 nucleotides read TGTGCCAGCAGCTTTCTCCTAGCGGGAGGGGGTGAGCAGTTCTTC.

The chain links TRBV5-1 to TRBJ2-7; tentatively, D is TRBD2 (6 bases). Trimming took off 3 bases at V and 3 bases at J, with 10 bases between the two ends. The CDR3 sequence is 13 residues long. Germline V CDR1 and CDR2: SGHRS, YFSETQ. CDR3 nucleotides: TGCGCCAGCAGCTCGCGACTAGGCTACGAGCAGTACTTC. Translated: CASSSRLGYEQYF.

The chain combines TRBV27 with TRBJ2-1, with 7 bases identical to TRBD2. The V gene's germline CDR1 is MNHEY and CDR2 SMNVEV (reference sequence). The CDR3 extends over 13 amino acids. The V and J ends lost 5 bases and 7 bases, in that order; junction bases with no gene match: 5. Written as DNA, the CDR3 is TGTGCCAGCAGTAGGTGGGAGGGGAATGAGCAGTTCTTC. Residues: CASSRWEGNEQFF.

J is TRBJ1-1 and V is TRBV5-6; D is unclear. The V and J ends lost 2 bases and 1 base respectively, with 3 bases between them. Germline CDR1 is SGHDT and CDR2 is YYEEEE. CDR3 length: 12 amino acids. CDR3 sequence (DNA): TGTGCCAGCAGCTTCGGGAACACTGAAGCTTTCTTT. It is translated as CASSFGNTEAFF.

On this clone itself: The CDR3 carries no conserved terminal phenylalanine or tryptophan, so it likely arises from a read error. The J gene is TRBJ2-7, the V gene TRBV27; D uncertain. The V and J ends lost 1 base and 0 bases respectively, with 10 bases between them. The CDR3 runs 15 residues. From germline, CDR1 is MNHEY and CDR2 SMNVEV (reference sequence). CDR3: CASSLYAVSSYEQYL. CDR3 bases: TGTGCCAGCAGTTTATACGCGGTTAGCTCCTACGAGCAGTACCTC.

The chain links TRBV20-1 to TRBJ1-4; D gene uncertain. CDR1 and CDR2 (germline): DFQATT, SNEGSKA (reference sequence). The CDR3 covers 10 residues. Trimming left V 1 base short and J 13 bases short, with 7 bases between. The CDR3 loop is CSARAGGLFF. The CDR3 region has the DNA TGCAGTGCTAGAGCTGGAGGACTGTTTTTT.

The genes are TRBV7-9 and TRBJ2-1; D is possibly TRBD2 (5 bases). Per the germline V gene, CDR1 is SEHNR and CDR2 is FQNEAQ (reference sequence). The CDR3 runs to 12 residues. The ends were cut back, 1 base at V and 10 bases at J, with 8 bases in the middle. CDR3 sequence: CASSLVSEEQFF. CDR3 nucleotide sequence: TGTGCCAGCAGCTTAGTTAGCGAAGAGCAGTTCTTC.

This chain links TRBV6-6 with TRBJ1-1; D remains ambiguous. Germline V gives CDR1 MNHNY, CDR2 SVGAGI (reference sequence). The germline V and J ends were trimmed by 8 bases and 0 bases, with 10 bases remaining between them. The CDR3 runs to 13 residues. The CDR3 nucleotides are TGTGCCAGCGGCGGAGGATTGAACACTGAAGCTTTCTTT. Translating gives CASGGGLNTEAFF.

The V call is TRBV19, the J call TRBJ2-3; the match to TRBD2 covers 8 bases. Unmatched junction bases numbered 8, after V lost 8 bases and J lost 10 bases. Germline CDR1 LNHDA, CDR2 SQIVND (reference sequence). CDR3 length: 12 amino acids. This chain's CDR3 is CASSPGGRAQYF. The CDR3 DNA reads TGTGCCAGTTCCCCGGGGGGGAGGGCGCAGTATTTT.

The V gene is TRBV27, the J gene TRBJ2-7; 8 nucleotides align to TRBD1. Germline lookup yields CDR1 MNHEY and CDR2 SMNVEV (reference sequence). Trimming took 0 bases from V and 3 from J; bases not matched to a gene: 7. The CDR3 is made up of 16 amino acids. The chain's CDR3 is CASSLSAGTGDYEQYF. CDR3 DNA: TGTGCCAGCAGTTTATCGGCCGGGACAGGCGACTACGAGCAGTACTTC.

This sequence joins TRBV28 and TRBJ2-2; 8 bases are shared with TRBD2. The junction had 2 bases not matched to a gene; V was cut back by 8 bases and J by 0 bases. This CDR3 is built from 14 residues. In germline, CDR1 is MDHEN, CDR2 SYDVKM. Written as DNA, the CDR3 is TGTGCCAGCCGCGGGAGGCCGAACACCGGGGAGCTGTTTTTT. This sequence encodes CASRGRPNTGELFF.

The chain employs TRBV6-5 and TRBJ2-3; TRBD1 might be the D (7 bases). The CDR3 consists of 12 residues. The V gene lost 2 bases and the J gene lost 13 bases, with 13 bases spanning the gap. CDR1 and CDR2 (germline): MNHEY, SVGAGI. The CDR3 DNA follows: TGTGCCAGCAGTTACCGAACAGGGGAGGAGTATTTT. Protein sequence: CASSYRTGEEYF.

This chain connects TRBV5-1 to TRBJ1-3; D not certain. The CDR3 covers 13 residues. The V gene lost 3 bases and the J gene lost 4 bases, with 8 bases spanning the gap. Looked up from germline, CDR1 is SGHRS and CDR2 is YFSETQ. For the CDR3, the DNA is TGCGCCAGCAGCTCGTCCCGGGGAAACACCATATATTTT. Its translation is CASSSSRGNTIYF.

The count of this clone is one. The V call is TRBV6-5, the J call TRBJ2-1; 16 bases line up with TRBD2. The V gene end was trimmed by 2 bases and the J gene end by 8 bases; junction bases not matched to a gene: 3. Germline CDR1 and CDR2: MNHEY and SVGAGI. The CDR3 has 16 residues. CDR3 nucleotides: TGTGCCAGCAGTTACCTCGGGACTAGCGGGAGGGATGAGCAGTTCTTC. Translating gives CASSYLGTSGRDEQFF.

This clone has just a few counts. The chain links TRBV18 to TRBJ2-7, with no clear D. CDR3 length: 11 amino acids. Trimming took off 4 bases at V and 6 bases at J, with 7 bases between the two ends. Looked up from germline, CDR1 is KGHSH and CDR2 is LQKENI. In nucleotides, the CDR3 is TGTGCCAGCTCACTTATTTCCGAGCAGTACTTC. Protein product: CASSLISEQYF.

The chain recombines TRBV19 with TRBJ2-4; unclear D gene. V was cut by 5 bases and J by 0 bases, with 23 bases left in between. The germline CDR1 and CDR2 sequences are LNHDA and SQIVND (reference sequence). The CDR3 has 19 residues. In DNA, the CDR3 is TGTGCCAGTAGTCCGCGTTCAGGTCCCTCCTCGGCAGCCAAAAACATTCAGTACTTC. Its translation: CASSPRSGPSSAAKNIQYF.

The chain is built from TRBV2 and TRBJ2-3; 7 positions agree with TRBD1. V shed 7 bases and J 6 bases; nucleotides not matched to a gene: 13. CDR1 and CDR2 (germline): SNHLY, FYNNEI. The CDR3 runs to 15 residues. CDR3: CASNWKIARGDTQYF. CDR3 nucleotide sequence: TGTGCCAGCAATTGGAAGATAGCCAGGGGGGATACGCAGTATTTT.

The rearrangement links TRBV6-5 to TRBJ2-5, with TRBD2 matching 8 bases. Germline V gene sequence: CDR1 MNHEY, CDR2 SVGAGI. Trimming removed 0 bases from V and 11 bases from J; junction bases left unmatched: 11. CDR3 size: 15 residues. The CDR3 protein is CASSYSAGGPTTQYF. DNA for the CDR3: TGTGCCAGCAGTTACTCGGCGGGAGGTCCTACGACGCAGTACTTC.

The chain is built from TRBV7-9 and TRBJ1-1, with a possible D match to TRBD1 (6 bases). The CDR3 covers 16 residues. CDR1 is SEHNR and CDR2 is FQNEAQ in the germline V gene (reference sequence). Between the trimmed V and J ends, which lost 4 bases and 0 bases, there was a span of 15 bases. CDR3 in DNA: TGTGCCAGCAGCTCCCTTCGGACAGTCATGAACACTGAAGCTTTCTTT. As protein: CASSSLRTVMNTEAFF.

The J gene is TRBJ2-7, the V gene TRBV28; 8 bases agree with TRBD2. Germline V gives CDR1 MDHEN, CDR2 SYDVKM. The J segment lost 6 bases and the V segment lost 6 bases, leaving 13 bases of the junction unmatched. This CDR3 is built from 15 residues. For the CDR3, the DNA is TGTGCCAGCAGCCTCAGCGGGAGCTCTCGTTGCGAGCAGTACTTC. It specifies CASSLSGSSRCEQYF.

The chain carries TRBV25-1 and TRBJ1-2; D call uncertain. The CDR3 has 13 residues. Germline CDR1 reads MGHDK; CDR2 reads SYGVNS. V gave up 5 bases and J gave up 4 bases, with 11 bases separating them. Here the CDR3 DNA reads TGTGCCAGCAGTTCTGGTTACGGCTATGGCTACACCTTC. Translating it yields CASSSGYGYGYTF.

The chain is built from TRBV5-6 and TRBJ2-1; possible D gene TRBD2, 6 bases. The CDR3 spans 14 residues. Germline V lookup: CDR1 SGHDT, CDR2 YYEEEE. V was trimmed by 4 bases and J by 3 bases, leaving 11 bases between them. In DNA, the CDR3 is TGTGCCAGCAGCCCGCGGGGCTACTACAATGAGCAGTTCTTC. It yields the protein CASSPRGYYNEQFF. The full variable domain, completed using reference TRBV5-6 and TRBJ2-1, is DAGVTQSPTHLIKTRGQQVTLRCSPKSGHDTVSWYQQALGQGPQFIFQYYEEEERQRGNFPDRFSGHQFPNYSSELNVNALLLGDSALYLCASSPRGYYNEQFFGPGTRLTVL.

The chain recombines TRBV18 with TRBJ1-5; D not certain. Germline V gene lookup returns CDR1 KGHSH and CDR2 LQKENI. The V end was cut by 2 bases, the J end by 5 bases, with 13 bases between. This CDR3 has 15 amino acids. CDR3 in amino acids: CASSPGTSFHQPQHF. Here the CDR3 DNA reads TGTGCCAGCTCACCAGGTACTTCGTTTCATCAGCCCCAGCATTTT.

Only a few counts were recorded for this clone. The chain combines TRBV4-1 with TRBJ1-1; 8 bases line up with TRBD1. The germline gives CDR1 MGHRA, CDR2 YSYEKL. The junction had 8 bases not matched to a gene; V was cut back by 4 bases and J by 1 base. CDR3 length equals 16 residues. The CDR3 region is CASSPRQGLRNTEAFF. The DNA of the CDR3 is TGCGCCAGCAGCCCTCGACAGGGGCTCCGGAACACTGAAGCTTTCTTT.

The rearrangement uses TRBV10-1 and TRBJ2-7; 11 nucleotides agree with TRBD1. The trim removed 0 bases at V and 2 bases at J, leaving 6 bases unmatched. CDR1 WNHNN and CDR2 SYGVQD come from the germline V gene (reference sequence). The CDR3 spans 17 residues. CDR3 amino acids: CASSESAPGQGAYEQYF. The CDR3 DNA reads as TGCGCCAGCAGTGAGTCTGCGCCGGGACAGGGGGCCTACGAGCAGTACTTC.

The V gene is TRBV19, the J gene TRBJ2-7; 16 nucleotides line up with TRBD2. Unmatched junction bases numbered 10, after V lost 3 bases and J lost 2 bases. The CDR3 is 19 residues long. Germline CDR1 LNHDA, CDR2 SQIVND (reference sequence). The CDR3: CASSIDGTSGRDFAYEQYF. As DNA, the CDR3 is TGTGCCAGTAGTATTGACGGGACTAGCGGGAGGGACTTCGCCTACGAGCAGTACTTC.

The chain joins TRBV4-3 to TRBJ1-1; D is perhaps TRBD1 (5 bases). CDR3 size: 17 residues. V lost 3 bases to trimming and J lost 2 bases, with 19 bases between them. Germline assignment: CDR1 LGHNA and CDR2 YSLEER. For the CDR3, the DNA is TGCGCCAGCAGCCAGACACACGACGGGGGAGCAAACACTGAAGCTTTCTTT. Its protein is CASSQTHDGGANTEAFF.

V usage is TRBV12-5 and J usage is TRBJ2-5; D might be TRBD2 (5 bases). Germline V gene data show CDR1 as LGHNT and CDR2 as FRNRAP. The V gene lost 6 bases and the J gene lost 4 bases, with 18 bases spanning the gap. The CDR3 is made up of 15 amino acids. In DNA form, the CDR3 reads TGTGCTAGTGGGGCCGGGGTAACTATTCGAGAGACCCAGTACTTC. Protein product: CASGAGVTIRETQYF.

This clone came up once. The genes are TRBV6-1 and TRBJ2-7; the match to TRBD2 covers 10 bases. The germline CDR1 and CDR2 sequences are MNHNS and SASEGT. Losses at the gene ends were 1 base for V and 4 bases for J; bases not matched to a gene: 4. The CDR3 covers 15 residues. In nucleotides, the CDR3 is TGTGCCAGCAGTGAAGGGGCTAGCGGGAGTTACGAGCAGTACTTC. Amino acids: CASSEGASGSYEQYF.